Sequencing of this T cell receptor beta chain was carried out in a study of blood T cells in healthy people across ages. A sample-barcoded 5' primer and a J-beta primer mix were used in a second PCR of roughly 6 to 12 cycles. TCRdb re-called the 5' RACE reads through MiXCR, storing one row per CDR3 protein. There are 800,000 to 950,000 distinct CDR3 sequences in the sample; 25% to 30% occur only once, and roughly 10% lies in the top ten. This clonotype has ten or more counts. The CDR3 extends over 16 amino acids. V lost 6 bases, J lost 9 bases, and 26 bases lay in between. Germline-derived CDR1 and CDR2 are MNHEY and SMNVEV (reference sequence). The data also belong to a second study, concerning T cells of mothers and their children.

The chain employs TRBV27 and TRBJ1-2, with a tentative D call TRBD1 (6 bases). What was sequenced was blood. This receptor was identified in a woman aged 35 to 49 in good health. The CDR3 DNA is TGTGCCAGCAGGGGGCCGGGACATTTGGGTTGGTATAGCTACACCTTC. Translation: CASRGPGHLGWYSYTF.